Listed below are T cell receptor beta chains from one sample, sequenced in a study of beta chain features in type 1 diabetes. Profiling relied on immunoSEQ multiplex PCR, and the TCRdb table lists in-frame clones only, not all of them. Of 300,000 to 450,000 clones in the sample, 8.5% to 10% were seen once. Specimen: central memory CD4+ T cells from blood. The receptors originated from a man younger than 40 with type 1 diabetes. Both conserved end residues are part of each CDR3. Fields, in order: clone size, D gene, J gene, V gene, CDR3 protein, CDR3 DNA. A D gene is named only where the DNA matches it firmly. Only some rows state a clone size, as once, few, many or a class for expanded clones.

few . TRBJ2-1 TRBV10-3 CAIGPAGTRVGNEQFF TGTGCCATCGGACCGGCCGGGACCCGTGTAGGAAATGAGCAGTTCTTC
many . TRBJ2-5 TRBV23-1 CASSQSDEETQYF TGCGCCAGCAGTCAATCCGACGAAGAGACCCAGTACTTC
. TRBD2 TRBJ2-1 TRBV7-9 CASSQTGGNEQFF TGTGCCAGCAGCCAAACGGGGGGGAATGAGCAGTTCTTC
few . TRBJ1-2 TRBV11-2 CASSSQGGERGYTF TGTGCCAGCAGCTCCCAGGGCGGGGAGCGTGGCTACACCTTC
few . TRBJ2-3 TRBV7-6 CASSATGNTQYF TGTGCCAGCAGCGCTACAGGGAATACGCAGTATTTT
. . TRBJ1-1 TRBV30 CAWTKGSYTEAFF TGTGCCTGGACCAAGGGGTCCTACACTGAAGCTTTCTTT
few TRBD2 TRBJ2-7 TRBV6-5 CATRLAGEGEQYF TGTGCCACCCGACTAGCGGGGGAAGGGGAGCAGTACTTC
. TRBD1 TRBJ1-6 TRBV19 CASSIAQDRGHSPLHF TGTGCCAGTAGTATCGCTCAGGACAGGGGGCATTCACCCCTCCACTTT
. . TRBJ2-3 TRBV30 CACNLQGNTQYF TGTGCCTGTAACTTACAGGGAAATACGCAGTATTTT
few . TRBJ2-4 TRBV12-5 CASGRDHNIQYF TGTGCTAGTGGCCGGGACCACAACATTCAGTACTTC
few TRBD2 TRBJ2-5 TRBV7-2 CASSFGLAGQETQYF TGTGCCAGCAGCTTCGGACTAGCGGGGCAAGAGACCCAGTACTTC
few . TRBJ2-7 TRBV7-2 CASSFGLMYEQYF TGTGCCAGCAGCTTTGGATTGATGTACGAGCAGTACTTC
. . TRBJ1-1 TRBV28 CASAPRAKGTEAFF TGTGCCAGCGCCCCTCGGGCAAAGGGCACTGAAGCTTTCTTT
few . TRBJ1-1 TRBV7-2 CASSLARQINTEAFF TGTGCCAGCAGCTTAGCACGACAGATTAACACTGAAGCTTTCTTT
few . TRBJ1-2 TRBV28 CASSLNTNYGYTF TGTGCCAGCAGCCTCAATACCAACTATGGCTACACCTTC
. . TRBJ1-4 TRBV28 CASSPLQGRGENEKLFF TGTGCCAGCAGTCCCCTTCAGGGTAGGGGGGAAAATGAAAAACTGTTTTTT
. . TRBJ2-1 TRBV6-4 CASSYRDEQFF TGTGCCAGCAGTTACCGGGATGAGCAGTTCTTC
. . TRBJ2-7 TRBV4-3 CASSQEPGAYEQYF TGCGCCAGCAGCCAAGAACCAGGCGCCTACGAGCAGTACTTC
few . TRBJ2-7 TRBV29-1 CSVLRPDSSYEQYF TGCAGCGTTCTGAGACCGGACAGCTCTTACGAGCAGTACTTC
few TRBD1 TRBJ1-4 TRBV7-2 CASSYGQGVVEKLFF TGTGCCAGCAGCTACGGACAGGGGGTAGTTGAAAAACTGTTTTTT
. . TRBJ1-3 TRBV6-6 CASSPGDVGNTIYF TGTGCCAGCAGCCCAGGGGACGTCGGAAACACCATATATTTT
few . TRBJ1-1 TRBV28 CASSFYGRAGNTEAFF TGTGCCAGCAGTTTTTACGGAAGAGCAGGGAACACTGAAGCTTTCTTT
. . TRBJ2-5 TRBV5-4 CASSGGGSLETQYF TGTGCCAGCAGCGGGGGGGGCTCCTTGGAGACCCAGTACTTC
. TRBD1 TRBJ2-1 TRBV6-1 CASDRYRGDNEQFF TGTGCCAGCGATCGATACAGGGGAGACAATGAGCAGTTCTTC
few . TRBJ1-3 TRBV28 CASSLYRSGNTIYF TGTGCCAGCAGTTTGTACCGCTCTGGAAACACCATATATTTT
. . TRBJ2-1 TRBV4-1 CASSLQARFRGGNEQFF TGCGCCAGCAGCTTACAAGCTAGATTTCGGGGAGGCAATGAGCAGTTCTTC
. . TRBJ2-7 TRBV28 CASSLRGAYEQYF TGTGCCAGCAGTTTGCGGGGCGCCTACGAGCAGTACTTC
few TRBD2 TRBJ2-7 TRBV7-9 CASSPISGSSYEQYF TGTGCCAGCAGCCCAATTAGCGGGAGCTCCTACGAGCAGTACTTC
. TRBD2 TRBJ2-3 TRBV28 CASSVTSGGPPDTQYF TGTGCCAGCAGTGTTACTAGCGGGGGGCCACCAGATACGCAGTATTTT
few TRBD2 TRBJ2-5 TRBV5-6 CASSLVGGQETQYF TGTGCCAGCAGCTTGGTGGGAGGGCAAGAGACCCAGTACTTC
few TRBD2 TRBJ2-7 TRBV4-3 CASSQDWGAGTPAYEQYF TGCGCCAGCAGCCAAGATTGGGGAGCGGGAACCCCCGCCTACGAGCAGTACTTC
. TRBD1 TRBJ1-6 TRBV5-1 CASSRTPPGQLNSPLHF TGCGCCAGCAGTCGCACCCCTCCGGGACAGCTGAATTCACCCCTCCACTTT
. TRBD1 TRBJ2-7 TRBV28 CASSFPQGKEQYF TGTGCCAGCAGTTTCCCACAGGGGAAAGAGCAGTACTTC
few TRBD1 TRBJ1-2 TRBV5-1 CASSIGQGADGYTF TGCGCCAGCAGCATTGGACAGGGGGCAGATGGCTACACCTTC
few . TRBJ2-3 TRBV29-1 CSAGKSGPDTQYF TGCAGCGCTGGGAAATCAGGCCCAGATACGCAGTATTTT
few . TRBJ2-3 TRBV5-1 CASSFGQRADTQYF TGCGCCAGCAGCTTCGGACAGCGCGCAGATACGCAGTATTTT
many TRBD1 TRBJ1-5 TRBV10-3 CATHGQDLNQPQHF TGTGCCACCCACGGACAGGACCTCAATCAGCCCCAGCATTTT
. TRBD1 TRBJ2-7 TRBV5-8 CASSLYTGTGLDEQYF TGTGCCAGCAGCCTCTATACCGGGACAGGGCTCGACGAGCAGTACTTC
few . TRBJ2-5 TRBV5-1 CASSSTIDLETQYF TGCGCCAGCAGCTCGACCATTGATCTGGAGACCCAGTACTTC
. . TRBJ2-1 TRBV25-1 CASSDNDRLWDEQFF TGTGCCAGCAGTGATAACGACAGGCTGTGGGATGAGCAGTTCTTC
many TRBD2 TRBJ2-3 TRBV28 CASSSLAGGADTQYF TGTGCCAGCAGTTCTCTAGCGGGAGGGGCAGATACGCAGTATTTT
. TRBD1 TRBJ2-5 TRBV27 CASAPRGRETQYF TGTGCCAGCGCCCCAAGGGGGCGAGAGACCCAGTACTTC
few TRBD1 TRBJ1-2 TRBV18 CASSPIRGQGPGYTF TGTGCCAGCTCACCAATTCGCGGACAGGGGCCTGGCTACACCTTC
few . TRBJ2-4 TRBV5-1 CASSVQGVENIQYF TGCGCCAGCAGCGTACAGGGCGTGGAAAACATTCAGTACTTC
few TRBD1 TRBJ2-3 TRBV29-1 CSVGWGQSTDTQYF TGCAGCGTTGGGTGGGGACAGAGCACAGATACGCAGTATTTT
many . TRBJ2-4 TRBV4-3 CASSQEGCQYF TGCGCCAGCAGCCAAGAGGGGTGTCAGTACTTC
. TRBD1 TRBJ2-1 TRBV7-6 CASSPGQRTSNEQFF TGTGCCAGCAGCCCGGGACAGCGAACTTCTAATGAGCAGTTCTTC
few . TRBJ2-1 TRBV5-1 CASSLTHTDYNEQFF TGCGCCAGCAGCTTGACGCATACAGACTACAATGAGCAGTTCTTC
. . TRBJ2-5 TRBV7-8 CASSLATRQETQYF TGTGCCAGCAGCTTAGCGACACGACAAGAGACCCAGTACTTC
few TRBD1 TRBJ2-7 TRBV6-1 CASSTSGTVTYF TGTGCCAGCAGTACATCCGGGACAGTTACGTACTTC
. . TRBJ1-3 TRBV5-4 CASSQEGNTIYF TGTGCCAGCAGCCAAGAGGGAAACACCATATATTTT
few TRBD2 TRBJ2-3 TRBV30 CARDREVRGTDTQYF TGTGCCCGGGACCGGGAGGTTAGGGGCACAGATACGCAGTATTTT